These 27 T cell receptor beta chains came from one sample sequenced in a study of T cells expressing NK-cell markers. TCRdb re-called the 5' RACE reads and catalogs CDR3 proteins one per entry, DNA excluded. The sample's table shows under 600,000 distinct CDR3 sequences. Input material: blood T cells: a sorted CD56 or NKG2C T cell subset, CD4+ or CD8+ T cells, or bulk PBMC T cells (not recorded which). Source of these receptors: a woman in her fifties or sixties in good health.

The chain recombines TRBV20-1 with TRBJ2-1; TCRdb calls TRBD1, which cannot be checked without DNA. Germline V gene sequence: CDR1 DFQATT, CDR2 SNEGSKA (reference sequence). The CDR3 length is 12 residues. CDR3 in amino acids: CSARAGPPGQFF.

The chain recombines TRBV5-1 with TRBJ2-2; lacking DNA, the TRBD1 call made by TCRdb goes unchecked. The CDR3 consists of 11 residues. CDR1 SGHRS and CDR2 YFSETQ come from the germline V gene. The CDR3 is CASNGNGELFF.

This chain uses TRBV29-1 with TRBJ2-2. Germline-derived CDR1 and CDR2 are SQVTM and ANQGSEA. CDR3 length: 14 residues. The CDR3 spells CSASFGSNTGELFF.

This rearrangement joins TRBV5-1 to TRBJ1-1; TCRdb returns TRBD1, unconfirmable since there is no DNA. The CDR3 contains 13 residues. Per germline, CDR1 SGHRS and CDR2 YFSETQ. The CDR3 region is CASSLDGHDEAFF. Filled out from reference TRBV5-1 and TRBJ1-1, the complete variable domain reads KAGVTQTPRYLIKTRGQQVTLSCSPISGHRSVSWYQQTPGQGLQFLFEYFSETQRNKGNFPGRFSGRQFSNSRSEMNVSTLELGDSALYLCASSLDGHDEAFFGQGTRLTVV.

The rearrangement links TRBV24-1 to TRBJ2-1; no DNA is available, so the TRBD1 call from TCRdb remains unchecked. The V gene's germline CDR1 is KGHDR and CDR2 SFDVKD. CDR3 size: 16 residues. The CDR3 is CATSDPNPGQGKEQFF.

The V gene is TRBV13, the J gene TRBJ2-1; TCRdb's D call, TRBD2, is unchecked because there is no DNA. The CDR3 sequence is 15 residues long. Germline CDR1 and CDR2: PRHDT and FYEKMQ (reference sequence). CDR3 in amino acids: CASSLLQRNYNEQFF.

This chain joins TRBV4-1 and TRBJ2-1; lacking DNA, the TRBD2 call made by TCRdb goes unchecked. Germline loops: CDR1 MGHRA, CDR2 YSYEKL. This CDR3 has 13 amino acids. CDR3 region: CASSRGGSVRQFF.

This chain connects TRBV5-1 to TRBJ2-3; absent DNA, TCRdb's TRBD1 call cannot be checked. The CDR3 runs to 17 residues. The germline CDR1 and CDR2 sequences are SGHRS and YFSETQ. The CDR3 reads CASSPGDRSSSTDTQYF. The variable domain in full, with the rest retrieved from reference TRBV5-1 and TRBJ2-3, is KAGVTQTPRYLIKTRGQQVTLSCSPISGHRSVSWYQQTPGQGLQFLFEYFSETQRNKGNFPGRFSGRQFSNSRSEMNVSTLELGDSALYLCASSPGDRSSSTDTQYFGPGTRLTVL.

V usage is TRBV4-1 and J usage is TRBJ2-5; the D gene TCRdb calls, TRBD2, cannot be checked with no DNA. The CDR3 spans 18 residues. Germline V lookup: CDR1 MGHRA, CDR2 YSYEKL. CDR3 loop: CASSPAPPSGRAQETQYF.

The rearrangement links TRBV12-3 or TRBV12-4 to TRBJ2-7; the D call of TRBD2 rests on TCRdb alone, since no DNA is present to check it. The CDR3 is 14 residues long. CDR3 region: CASSLAGLPSEQYF.

This chain links TRBV7-2 with TRBJ2-7. In germline, CDR1 is SGHTA, CDR2 FQGNSA. The CDR3 totals 15 residues. This chain's CDR3 is CASSLGVGGLYEQYF.

The chain employs TRBV30 and TRBJ2-7; TCRdb's assignment of TRBD2 cannot be checked, as there is no DNA. The CDR3 runs 13 residues. Germline V gene sequence: CDR1 GTSNPN, CDR2 SVGIG (reference sequence). CDR3 in amino acids: CAWSTIAGREQYF.

This chain joins TRBV19 and TRBJ2-1; TCRdb reports TRBD2, a call that lacks DNA to check it against. In germline, CDR1 is LNHDA, CDR2 SQIVND (reference sequence). The CDR3 length is 15 residues. This CDR3 is CASSPKAGGSSIEFF.

The chain's CDR3 is CASSQGSRAKWGETQYF. The genes are TRBV4-1 and TRBJ2-5; TCRdb lists TRBD2, though no DNA is available to test this call. The CDR3 sequence is 17 residues long. Germline-derived CDR1 and CDR2 are MGHRA and YSYEKL.

V is TRBV7-8 and J is TRBJ2-1; TCRdb picks TRBD2, but there is no DNA to check that call. This CDR3 spans 19 amino acids. CDR1 SGHVS and CDR2 FQNEAQ come from the germline V gene. CDR3: CASSLGVWLAESSYNEQFF.

The genes are TRBV12-5 and TRBJ1-5; the D call from TCRdb, TRBD1, cannot be confirmed without DNA. Germline V gives CDR1 LGHNT, CDR2 FRNRAP. The CDR3 length is 14 residues. The CDR3 reads CASGLVGGLQPQHF. The whole variable domain, remainder taken from reference TRBV12-5 and TRBJ1-5, is DARVTQTPRHKVTEMGQEVTMRCQPILGHNTVFWYRQTMMQGLELLAYFRNRAPLDDSGMPKDRFSAEMPDATLATLKIQPSEPRDSAVYFCASGLVGGLQPQHFGDGTRLSIL.

This chain uses TRBV11-2 with TRBJ1-2; TCRdb designates TRBD1, a call that cannot be tested without DNA. Germline V CDR1 and CDR2: SGHAT, FQNNGV. The CDR3 consists of 11 residues. This CDR3 reads CASSPGTGYTF. Drawing the rest from reference TRBV11-2 and TRBJ1-2, the complete variable domain is EAGVAQSPRYKIIEKRQSVAFWCNPISGHATLYWYQQILGQGPKLLIQFQNNGVVDDSQLPKDRFSAERLKGVDSTLKIQPAKLEDSAVYLCASSPGTGYTFGSGTRLTVV.

The chain's CDR3 is CATARQAGEQFF. The chain combines TRBV24-1 with TRBJ2-1; TCRdb's assignment of TRBD2 cannot be checked, as there is no DNA. CDR3 length equals 12 residues. In germline, CDR1 is KGHDR, CDR2 SFDVKD.

This CDR3 reads CASSLRQTQETQYF. The V call is TRBV7-9, the J call TRBJ2-5; TCRdb proposes TRBD1, but this gene call is untestable without DNA. The CDR3 contains 14 residues. Looked up from germline, CDR1 is SEHNR and CDR2 is FQNEAQ (reference sequence).

The V call is TRBV7-2, the J call TRBJ2-7; the D gene TCRdb calls, TRBD2, cannot be checked with no DNA. Germline V gives CDR1 SGHTA, CDR2 FQGNSA. The CDR3 contains 16 residues. The CDR3 reads CASSWKWDSPTYEQYF.

The chain couples TRBV6-6 to TRBJ1-2; with no DNA, the TCRdb D assignment of TRBD1 cannot be verified. The CDR3 loop spans 14 amino acids. CDR1 is MNHNY, CDR2 SVGAGI, per germline (reference sequence). The CDR3 spells CASGGDRGRSGYTF.

The chain uses TRBV24-1 and TRBJ2-1; TCRdb lists TRBD1, though no DNA is available to test this call. The CDR3 extends over 15 amino acids. Germline CDR1 KGHDR, CDR2 SFDVKD. The CDR3 reads CATSDRAIKVNEQFF.

The V and J genes are TRBV5-1 and TRBJ2-2; absent DNA, TCRdb's TRBD2 call cannot be checked. This CDR3 is built from 15 residues. Per the germline V gene, CDR1 is SGHRS and CDR2 is YFSETQ. This CDR3 reads CASSFLAGGTGELFF.

The chain carries TRBV10-3 and TRBJ2-1; TCRdb's D call, TRBD2, is unchecked because there is no DNA. CDR1 and CDR2 (germline): ENHRY, SYGVKD. CDR3 size: 15 residues. The CDR3 region is CAISGEGGIYNEQFF.

The chain is built from TRBV30 and TRBJ1-5. The germline V gene has CDR1 GTSNPN and CDR2 SVGIG (reference sequence). The CDR3 length is 13 residues. This CDR3 reads CAWSVDSNQPQHF.

The CDR3 loop reads CASSYGPDTGELFF. The rearrangement joins TRBV7-7 to TRBJ2-2. The CDR3 sequence is 14 residues long. Germline values: CDR1 SSHAT, CDR2 FNYEAQ (reference sequence).

This chain uses TRBV2 with TRBJ2-4. This CDR3 is 11 amino acids long. Germline V gene lookup returns CDR1 SNHLY and CDR2 FYNNEI. The CDR3 sequence is CASRDLDIQYF.